The 2 T cell receptor beta chains below all came from one sample that was sequenced in a study of T cell responses to AZD1222 COVID-19 vaccine. Here immunoSEQ multiplex PCR was the method, and the copy in TCRdb shows in-frame clones only, minus some. Of 95,000 to 150,000 clones listed, approximately 90% are singletons. The material sequenced was peripheral blood, taken on day 0 of AZD1222 vaccination. Receptor source: an adult in good health.

The chain recombines TRBV6-2 or TRBV6-3 with TRBJ2-2; 12 bases match TRBD2. CDR3 size: 18 residues. The V segment lost 4 bases and the J segment 1 base; nucleotides outside the gene matches: 7. The germline V gene encodes CDR1 MNHEY and CDR2 SVGEGT. The CDR3 region is CASSSTGLAGLNTGELFF. Written as DNA, the CDR3 is TGTGCCAGCAGTTCAACCGGACTAGCGGGGTTGAACACCGGGGAGCTGTTTTTT.

This chain links TRBV10-1 with TRBJ1-1; D not resolved. Germline values: CDR1 WNHNN, CDR2 SYGVQD (reference sequence). This CDR3 has 13 residues. V was clipped by 3 bases and J by 3 bases, with 8 bases between them. CDR3 DNA sequence: TGCGCCAGCAGTGAATCTAAATACACTGAAGCTTTCTTT. This gives the protein CASSESKYTEAFF.